A single sample gave rise to the 11 T cell receptor beta chains below, sequenced in a study of blood T cells in healthy people across ages. For the second PCR, which ran for about 6 to 11 cycles, a sample-barcoded 5' primer and a J-beta primer mix were used. In TCRdb, the 5' RACE reads were re-called with MiXCR into one record per CDR3 protein. The data hold 450,000 to 600,000 distinct CDR3 sequences, with around 27% observed a single time. These data were also reused for a study on T cells of mothers and their children.

Sequenced input: blood. All receptors derive from a boy aged 2 to 9 in good health.

This clonotype has more than one count but fewer than ten. The chain couples TRBV5-1 to TRBJ2-1; D may be TRBD2 (7 bases). V gave up 3 bases and J gave up 4 bases, with 26 bases separating them. The CDR3 contains 19 residues. CDR1 and CDR2 (germline): SGHRS, YFSETQ. DNA of the CDR3: TGCGCCAGCAGCTGGGGGCCGCTAGCGGCTCATAAGTGGTACAATGAGCAGTTCTTC. It specifies CASSWGPLAAHKWYNEQFF.

This clonotype showed up many times. This chain uses TRBV12-3 or TRBV12-4 with TRBJ1-2; D is uncertain. This CDR3 spans 14 amino acids. V was trimmed by 3 bases and J by 4 bases, leaving 12 bases between them. CDR3 in amino acids: CASSFLSAFYGYTF. DNA of the CDR3: TGTGCCAGCAGTTTTTTGTCAGCCTTCTATGGCTACACCTTC.

The V and J genes are TRBV28 and TRBJ2-5; 13 bases agree with TRBD2. Looked up from germline, CDR1 is MDHEN and CDR2 is SYDVKM. The junction had 8 bases not matched to a gene; V was cut back by 5 bases and J by 5 bases. There are 16 residues in the CDR3. In DNA, the CDR3 is TGTGCCAGCAGTCCTCTACTAGCGGGGGGGCTCGAGACCCAGTACTTC. The encoded protein is CASSPLLAGGLETQYF.

In this sample, this clonotype turned up a few times. The chain is built from TRBV6-2 or TRBV6-3 and TRBJ2-2; tentative D call: TRBD2 (6 bases). The V end was cut by 4 bases, the J end by 1 base, with 10 bases between. The CDR3 covers 15 residues. CDR1 is MNHEY, CDR2 SVGEGT, per germline. CDR3 DNA: TGTGCCAGCAGTTTTGGAGGGCTGAACACCGGGGAGCTGTTTTTT. Protein sequence: CASSFGGLNTGELFF.

The chain has TRBV2 and TRBJ1-2; 8 bases align to TRBD1. Germline CDR1 and CDR2: SNHLY and FYNNEI. Trimming cost V 8 bases and J 3 bases; bases outside gene matches: 11. This CDR3 contains 15 residues. The DNA for the CDR3 is TGTGCCAGCGCCCTTAACCCAGGGGGCGACTATGGCTACACCTTC. Translation gives CASALNPGGDYGYTF.

This clonotype has more than one count but fewer than ten. This chain uses TRBV10-3 with TRBJ1-5; 9 nucleotides match TRBD1. The V gene's germline CDR1 is ENHRY and CDR2 SYGVKD. V lost 6 bases and J lost 5; bases outside the gene matches: 8. The CDR3 spans 15 residues. The CDR3 here is CAIRPDRGWDQPQHF. Written as DNA, the CDR3 is TGTGCCATCAGACCGGACAGGGGATGGGATCAGCCCCAGCATTTT.

This clonotype appeared a few times. The chain carries TRBV7-2 and TRBJ2-5; 7 bases fit TRBD2. The CDR3 is 15 amino acids. With V trimmed by 4 bases and J by 14 bases, 19 bases remained unmatched. Per the germline V gene, CDR1 is SGHTA and CDR2 is FQGNSA. CDR3 DNA: TGTGCCAGCAGCTATAAGCCTCGGGGGGACGGGCCGGTTTACTTC. Its protein is CASSYKPRGDGPVYF. Looking up the rest from reference TRBV7-2 and TRBJ2-5 gives the full variable domain: GAGVSQSPSNKVTEKGKDVELRCDPISGHTALYWYRQSLGQGLEFLIYFQGNSAPDKSGLPSDRFSAERTGGSVSTLTIQRTQQEDSAVYLCASSYKPRGDGPVYFGPGTRLLVL.

CDR3 amino acids: CASDGTGLSGNTIYF. CDR3 DNA: TGTGCCAGCGACGGGACAGGCCTCTCTGGAAACACCATATATTTT. The chain employs TRBV19 and TRBJ1-3; 8 nucleotides match TRBD1. CDR3 length: 15 amino acids. With V trimmed by 9 bases and J by 0 bases, 7 bases remained unmatched. The germline V gene has CDR1 LNHDA and CDR2 SQIVND (reference sequence).

Only a few counts were recorded for this clonotype. This chain joins TRBV14 and TRBJ2-1; TRBD1 might be the D (6 bases). The V gene's germline CDR1 is SGHDN and CDR2 FVKESK. There are 15 residues in the CDR3. V gave up 3 bases and J gave up 3 bases, with 12 bases separating them. The CDR3 bases are TGTGCCAGCAGCCATTGGGGACAAATCTACAATGAGCAGTTCTTC. This codes for CASSHWGQIYNEQFF. The whole variable domain, remainder taken from reference TRBV14 and TRBJ2-1, is EAGVTQFPSHSVIEKGQTVTLRCDPISGHDNLYWYRRVMGKEIKFLLHFVKESKQDESGMPNNRFLAERTGGTYSTLKVQPAELEDSGVYFCASSHWGQIYNEQFFGPGTRLTVL.

This clonotype was seen more than once but under ten times. V and J are TRBV6-1 and TRBJ2-1, with 10 nucleotides matching TRBD2. Germline V gives CDR1 MNHNS, CDR2 SASEGT. V was pared by 11 bases and J by 8 bases, with 12 bases of the junction left unmatched. The CDR3 runs to 14 residues. In DNA form, the CDR3 reads TGTGCCGGCTCTTTACTAGCGGGATCCGATGAGCAGTTCTTC. It translates to CAGSLLAGSDEQFF.

This clonotype was counted between two and nine times. The V gene is TRBV30, the J gene TRBJ2-1; 12 bases fit TRBD2. CDR1 and CDR2 (germline): GTSNPN, SVGIG (reference sequence). The CDR3 consists of 16 residues. V shed 3 bases and J 8 bases; nucleotides not matched to a gene: 11. CDR3 DNA sequence: TGTGCCTGGAGAGATTACGGACTAGCGGGATACGATGAGCAGTTCTTC. The encoded protein is CAWRDYGLAGYDEQFF. The full variable domain, rest sourced from reference TRBV30 and TRBJ2-1, is SQTIHQWPATLVQPVGSPLSLECTVEGTSNPNLYWYRQAAGRGLQLLFYSVGIGQISSEVPQNLSASRPQDRQFILSSKKLLLSDSGFYLCAWRDYGLAGYDEQFFGPGTRLTVL.